The clone carrying this T cell receptor beta chain was observed a few times. The antigen is unknown. The sample belongs to a study of post-analysis software for immune sequencing data. Study as a whole: Relapsing-remitting, secondary progressive and progressive-relapsing forms of multiple sclerosis all featured among disease courses.

CDR1 and CDR2 (germline): SEHNR, FQNEAQ (reference sequence). This CDR3 is 14 amino acids long. V was clipped by 5 bases and J by 1 base, with 11 bases between them. Study-level points and caveats: Diversity measured as normalized Chao1 was significantly lower in multiple sclerosis patients than in controls. Patients used roughly five TRBV segments, including TRBV5-6, TRBV5-1 and TRBV20-1, more often than controls. Analysis by F measure revealed that same-batch samples clustered strongly together.

Unique-molecular-identifier-tagged TCR beta cDNA libraries were used. cDNA molecules numbering roughly 0.5 million came from approximately 1 to 10 million T cells. Using its own MiXCR run on the PCR reads, TCRdb lists one record per CDR3 protein. The sample lists under 900,000 distinct CDR3 sequences; approximately 57% were seen once. The sample comprised blood. The chain couples TRBV7-9 to TRBJ1-2; no reliable D call. The source of this sequence is a girl under 18 with multiple sclerosis. The CDR3 DNA is TGTGCCAGCAGCCCGGGTGTGGTTAACTATGGCTACACCTTC. It specifies CASSPGVVNYGYTF.